A single sample is the source of the 10 T cell receptor beta chains below, sequenced in a study of T cell changes during pregnancy in multiple sclerosis. Repertoires were generated with immunoSEQ multiplex PCR, while TCRdb's copy carries only in-frame clones and drops some. The sample records around 44,000 clones, around 90% being singletons. The sample in question was CD4+ T cells from peripheral blood mononuclear cells, obtained in the second trimester of pregnancy. The receptors here all came from a female donor with multiple sclerosis, enrolled in a pregnancy study.

The rearrangement uses TRBV6-1 and TRBJ2-5; 9 nucleotides align to TRBD2. The CDR3 contains 16 residues. Germline V lookup: CDR1 MNHNS, CDR2 SASEGT. V shed 3 bases and J 5 bases; nucleotides not matched to a gene: 10. The chain's CDR3 is CASSDGLAGFLETQYF. Here the CDR3 DNA reads TGTGCCAGCAGTGATGGGCTAGCGGGATTCCTGGAGACCCAGTACTTC.

This clone was counted a single time. The J gene is TRBJ1-2, the V gene TRBV5-1; 10 bases fit TRBD1. CDR1 SGHRS and CDR2 YFSETQ come from the germline V gene. There are 18 residues in the CDR3. J was trimmed by 1 base and V by 0 bases; bases with no gene match: 9. CDR3 coding DNA: TGCGCCAGCAGCTTGGTTGGGACAGGGGCCTTAATTAACTATGGCTACACCTTC. Translating it yields CASSLVGTGALINYGYTF.

Note on this clone: The junction departs from germline at one end; a sequencing error may be responsible. The chain joins TRBV5-6 to TRBJ2-7, with 7 bases that match TRBD1. CDR3 size: 13 residues. The V gene's germline CDR1 is SGHDT and CDR2 YYEEEE. The CDR3 DNA reads as TGTGCCAGCAGCTTTGCCCCACAGGGGCTCCTGGCGTTC. It codes for CASSFAPQGLLAF.

The chain is built from TRBV5-6 and TRBJ2-1; possibly TRBD1 for D (7 bases). V was trimmed by 0 bases and J by 4 bases, leaving 11 bases between them. Germline V CDR1 and CDR2: SGHDT, YYEEEE. This CDR3 has 15 amino acids. In DNA, the CDR3 is TGTGCCAGCAGCTTGGTTCAGGGGGGATACAATGAGCAGTTCTTC. This translates into CASSLVQGGYNEQFF.

This clone was recorded only once. This sequence joins TRBV25-1 and TRBJ2-3, with 9 bases fitting TRBD1. The germline V gene has CDR1 MGHDK and CDR2 SYGVNS. J gave up 3 bases and V 4 bases, and 5 bases lay outside the gene matches. There are 15 residues in the CDR3. The CDR3 reads CASSGTGTGTDTQYF. The CDR3, as DNA: TGTGCCAGCAGTGGGACAGGGACAGGGACAGATACGCAGTATTTT.

V and J are TRBV28 and TRBJ2-3, with 9 bases that match TRBD2. With 4 bases clipped from V and 5 bases from J, the junction kept 16 bases outside the gene matches. The germline V gene encodes CDR1 MDHEN and CDR2 SYDVKM. This CDR3 has 18 amino acids. CDR3 DNA: TGTGCCAGCAGTTCAGGCGGGAGGGGATATCCTTTCGGAGATACGCAGTATTTT. Encoded protein: CASSSGGRGYPFGDTQYF.

This clone came up a few times. One junction end does not reproduce the germline sequence, and a read error may be involved. This sequence joins TRBV18 and TRBJ2-1, with TRBD2 as a possible D gene (6 bases). The CDR3 has 14 amino acids. CDR1 is KGHSH, CDR2 LQKENI, per germline. CDR3 amino acids: CASSPRDSHNEQFF. The CDR3, as DNA: TGTGCCAGCTCACCGAGGGACTCCCACAATGAGCAGTTCTTC.

The CDR3 DNA follows: TGTGCCAGTAGTATCACGGGGTTCTCCTACGAGCAGTACTTC. This encodes CASSITGFSYEQYF. The chain couples TRBV19 to TRBJ2-7; perhaps TRBD2 as D (5 bases). There are 14 residues in the CDR3. V lost 3 bases and J 0 bases, leaving 9 bases between the germline ends. The V gene's germline CDR1 is LNHDA and CDR2 SQIVND (reference sequence).

With respect to this clone: The germline gene is not matched at one end of the junction; a read error may be the cause. The rearrangement joins TRBV7-7 to TRBJ2-3; D might be TRBD1 or TRBD2, each matching 6 bases. Per the germline V gene, CDR1 is SSHAT and CDR2 is FNYEAQ (reference sequence). CDR3 size: 16 residues. The DNA for the CDR3 is TGTGCTAGCAGGGGTGGGGGGAATCCGAGCACAGATACGCAGTATTTT. Protein: CASRGGGNPSTDTQYF.

The chain is built from TRBV7-9 and TRBJ2-5; D uncertain. Between the trimmed V and J ends, which lost 1 base and 5 bases, there was a span of 14 bases. The CDR3 covers 15 residues. Germline-derived CDR1 and CDR2 are SEHNR and FQNEAQ (reference sequence). The CDR3 nucleotides are TGTGCCAGCAGCTTAGGGAGTAACTATTTGGAGACCCAGTACTTC. Amino acids: CASSLGSNYLETQYF.